This T cell receptor (beta chain) comes out of a study of OX40 agonist ivuxolimab in advanced cancers. About the study as a whole: Ivuxolimab was an agonistic, fully human IgG2 monoclonal antibody directed against OX40 (CD134), a costimulatory receptor. Intravenous ivuxolimab was administered to patients every 2 weeks at six dose levels: 0.01, 0.1, 0.3, 1.5, 3 and 10 mg/kg. Of the approximately 53 patients in dose escalation, 19 had hepatocellular carcinoma, about 15 had melanoma, 9 had renal cell carcinoma and 9 had head and neck cancer. The dose-escalation cohort was roughly 80% male with a mean age of approximately 60 years, ranging from roughly 20 to 80. Prior anti-PD-1, anti-PD-L1 or anti-CTLA-4 therapy was permitted, and 40% to 50% of dose-escalation patients had received checkpoint inhibitors. Partial responses occurred in three dose-escalation patients, of whom one had hepatocellular carcinoma and two had cutaneous melanoma. Peripheral TCRbeta sequencing was intended to test whether TCR sequence diversity was altered and clonal T-cell expansion was caused by ivuxolimab. The paper describes the monotherapy dose-escalation part (N of about 47 patients) of the phase I trial of ivuxolimab. Overall study outcomes, separate from this receptor: In the 0.1-3.0 mg/kg groups, partial responders had among the lowest normalized peripheral clonal expansion, particularly in CD8+ T cells. The antigen specificity of the clonally expanded peripheral T cells was not determined. After ivuxolimab, more expanded clones were found on average in CD8+ T cells than in CD4+ T cells. Low levels of normalized T-cell clonal expansion were also shown by some nonresponding patients. Clonal expansion of both CD4+ and CD8+ blood T cells was observed from baseline to week 6 at doses 0.1 to 3.0 mg/kg.

For sequencing of the TCRbeta CDR3 region, genomic DNA was extracted from the sorted cells. TCRbeta CDR3 regions were sequenced using the immunoSEQ Assay. In TCRdb, the immuneACCESS table is reduced to in-frame sequences with V and J assigned. These tables do not hold every clone; where another copy was compared, an unresolved V gene accounts for under half, and the others remain unexplained. This sample is represented by 50,000 or so clones; 60% to 80% of them were singletons. The top ten clonotypes cover 6.5% to 9% of the sample. The CDR3 contains 15 residues, cysteine and phenylalanine counted. Here the CDR3 DNA is all that survives: 45 bases in frame from base 1. CDR1 MNHEY and CDR2 SVGAGI are derived from the germline V gene. V loses 7 bases of germline sequence and J loses 0 bases, and the interval between the two ends is 13 bases. Patients with autoimmune disease history or receiving systemic immunosuppression were excluded from the trial. In every dose cohort, peripheral blood was drawn for TCR sequencing at baseline, cycle 4 day 1, and cycle 7 day 1. The samples were drawn from a first-in-human, open-label, multicenter phase I dose-escalation trial of ivuxolimab. Adults with locally advanced or metastatic head and neck squamous cell, hepatocellular, melanoma or renal cell carcinoma were enrolled in the trial. Before TCR sequencing, CD4+ T cells and CD8+ T cells from peripheral blood were sorted into separate populations.

As concerns this clone: This receptor's antigen is unknown. No base quality values were provided; no much bigger clone lies one nucleotide off.

The sequence links TRBV6-5 to TRBJ2-1; possibly the D gene is TRBD2, per 6 matching bases. This TCR derives from an adult with an advanced solid tumor such as melanoma, head and neck, liver or kidney cancer. Sequences were derived from CD4+ or CD8+ T cells sorted from blood, sampled in a trial of the OX40 agonist ivuxolimab. The DNA is TGTGCCAGCAAAGCGGGCCTGAGCTCCTACAATGAGCAGTTCTTC. Protein translation: CASKAGLSSYNEQFF.